One sample yielded the 2 T cell receptor beta chains listed below, sequenced in a study of identical twins. TCRdb re-called the 5' RACE reads through MiXCR, storing one row per CDR3 protein. This table holds around 570,000 distinct CDR3 sequences, approximately 10% found once. The data were also submitted as part of a second study, on yellow fever vaccine responses in identical twins.

Sequencing was carried out using PBMCs. The receptors here all came from a woman younger than 35 in good health.

The chain has TRBV20-1 and TRBJ2-5; 9 bases line up with TRBD2. CDR3 length equals 15 residues. The germline CDR1 and CDR2 sequences are DFQATT and SNEGSKA (reference sequence). V lost 0 bases, J lost 2 bases, and 4 bases stayed unmatched. CDR3 in DNA: TGCAGTGCTAGAGAGGCAGCGGGAGGTCAAGAGACCCAGTACTTC. Encoded protein: CSAREAAGGQETQYF.

The rearrangement joins TRBV7-8 to TRBJ2-2; possibly TRBD1 for D (5 bases). Germline CDR1 is SGHVS and CDR2 is FQNEAQ. This CDR3 comprises 15 residues. V was clipped by 3 bases and J by 7 bases, with 15 bases between them. The CDR3 bases are TGTGCCAGCAGCTTCGGTCAAGGGGCTGGCGGGGAGCTGTTTTTT. It codes for CASSFGQGAGGELFF.